This TCR beta chain was identified during a study of CD8 T cells in Susac syndrome. Findings of the study overall: TCR sequencing and HLA analysis covered a relatively small number of individuals.

The authors sequenced TCR beta from blood CD8+ and CD4+ T cells. Bulk CD8+ and CD4+ cells came from magnetic negative isolation; CD8+ TEMRA by FACS. This clonotype was recorded once. Its target is not known. V was clipped by 5 bases and J by 1 base; unmatched bases: 4. Germline V gene sequence: CDR1 SGHRS, CDR2 YFSETQ. The CDR3 length is 15 residues. Random hexamers were used to reverse transcribe the RNA input (about 0.5 to 1 ug). From the immunoSEQ multiplex PCR reads, TCRdb called clonotypes with MiXCR, one entry per CDR3 protein. Found here are 120,000 to 150,000 distinct CDR3 sequences, 85% to 95% of them singletons; the top ten hold over 0.1%.

Sequenced material: CD4+ T cells from PBMCs. The rearrangement joins TRBV5-1 to TRBJ2-5; TRBD2 aligns across 11 bases. This TCR was recovered from a human donor with multiple sclerosis. CDR3 bases: TGCGCCAGCAGACTAGCGGGGGTCCCCCAAGAGACCCAGTACTTC. Translation: CASRLAGVPQETQYF.